Below are 14 T cell receptor beta chains sequenced from a single sample in a study of T-cell reconstitution after alpha-beta-depleted transplantation in children. Unique molecular identifiers were used to barcode this TCRbeta library. TCRdb redid the calling of the PCR reads with MiXCR, one entry per CDR3 protein. Of hundreds of thousands of distinct CDR3 sequences in the sample, 8% to 11% were seen once. Here the sequenced sample was PBMCs from the stem cell graft donor, taken from the stem cell graft. The receptors were gathered from a human donor who donated a stem cell graft to a child with acute myeloid leukemia.

The gene calls are TRBV7-2 and TRBJ2-3, with a possible D match to TRBD2 (5 bases). Germline-derived CDR1 and CDR2 are SGHTA and FQGNSA. V lost 11 bases and J 0 bases, leaving 18 bases between the germline ends. The CDR3 consists of 15 residues. The CDR3 is CAAGVSPRSTDTQYF. The CDR3 DNA sequence: TGTGCCGCCGGGGTGAGCCCCCGAAGCACAGATACGCAGTATTTT.

CDR3 DNA: TGCAGTGCTCCGACGACAGGGGACAATCAGCCCCAGCATTTT. Encoded protein: CSAPTTGDNQPQHF. V is TRBV20-1 and J is TRBJ1-5; 8 bases line up with TRBD1. Germline CDR1 DFQATT, CDR2 SNEGSKA (reference sequence). The CDR3 is 14 amino acids. V trimming: 5 bases; J trimming: 3 bases; junction bases outside the gene matches: 6.

The sample holds a few counts of this clonotype. This chain joins TRBV7-2 and TRBJ2-4; weak D call: TRBD2 (5 bases). Germline CDR1 reads SGHTA; CDR2 reads FQGNSA. With 3 bases removed from V and 8 bases from J, the gap between germline ends came to 14 bases. The CDR3 has 14 amino acids. The CDR3 loop reads CASSFMGSRDIQYF. The CDR3 nucleotides are TGTGCCAGCAGCTTCATGGGGAGTCGGGACATTCAGTACTTC. Filled out from reference TRBV7-2 and TRBJ2-4, the complete variable domain reads GAGVSQSPSNKVTEKGKDVELRCDPISGHTALYWYRQSLGQGLEFLIYFQGNSAPDKSGLPSDRFSAERTGGSVSTLTIQRTQQEDSAVYLCASSFMGSRDIQYFGAGTRLSVL.

V usage is TRBV6-2 or TRBV6-3 and J usage is TRBJ2-1; the D is unclear. The CDR3 runs to 11 residues. Germline V gives CDR1 MNHEY, CDR2 SVGEGT. Trimming removed 7 bases at V and 4 bases at J, with 5 bases between. The CDR3 DNA sequence: TGTGCCAGCATGGGTTACAATGAGCAGTTCTTC. Encoded protein: CASMGYNEQFF.

This clonotype was seen ten or more times. This sequence joins TRBV10-3 and TRBJ2-5; possibly TRBD2 for D (5 bases). This CDR3 contains 14 residues. V lost 6 bases and J lost 1, with 12 bases in between. Germline loops: CDR1 ENHRY, CDR2 SYGVKD. CDR3 sequence: CAIRDRESQETQYF. DNA for the CDR3: TGTGCCATCAGAGACCGGGAAAGCCAAGAGACCCAGTACTTC.

The chain combines TRBV7-2 with TRBJ2-5; 7 positions match TRBD1. The CDR3 length is 14 residues. The germline V gene has CDR1 SGHTA and CDR2 FQGNSA. After removal of 7 bases from V and 5 bases from J, the junction contained 10 bases not matched to a gene. This CDR3 is CASTLRQGMETQYF. The CDR3 DNA is TGTGCCAGCACTTTACGACAGGGTATGGAGACCCAGTACTTC.

This clonotype appeared many times. This sequence joins TRBV18 and TRBJ2-7; D not resolved. CDR3 length: 16 amino acids. The V end was cut by 1 base, the J end by 2 bases, with 15 bases between. CDR1 and CDR2 (germline): KGHSH, LQKENI. The CDR3 reads CASSPLPLERAYEQYF. CDR3 DNA: TGTGCCAGCTCACCACTGCCTCTGGAGCGCGCCTACGAGCAGTACTTC.

This clonotype was detected only a few times. The genes are TRBV7-2 and TRBJ2-3; D remains ambiguous. The CDR3 loop spans 15 amino acids. Germline values: CDR1 SGHTA, CDR2 FQGNSA. V lost 4 bases and J lost 4, with 15 bases in between. CDR3 bases: TGTGCCAGCAGCTATTCCTGGAGAGGCTCAGATACGCAGTATTTT. This gives the protein CASSYSWRGSDTQYF. The variable domain in full, with the rest retrieved from reference TRBV7-2 and TRBJ2-3, is GAGVSQSPSNKVTEKGKDVELRCDPISGHTALYWYRQSLGQGLEFLIYFQGNSAPDKSGLPSDRFSAERTGGSVSTLTIQRTQQEDSAVYLCASSYSWRGSDTQYFGPGTRLTVL.

This clonotype showed up just a few times. The chain joins TRBV6-2 or TRBV6-3 to TRBJ2-3, with 9 bases fitting TRBD2. Looked up from germline, CDR1 is MNHEY and CDR2 is SVGEGT. This CDR3 is built from 16 residues. The V gene end was trimmed by 1 base and the J gene end by 5 bases; junction bases not matched to a gene: 7. The CDR3 region has the DNA TGTGCCAGCAGTTACTTAGCGGGAGACGTGATAGATACGCAGTATTTT. The encoded protein is CASSYLAGDVIDTQYF.

V usage is TRBV11-2 and J usage is TRBJ2-1; 15 nucleotides line up with TRBD2. The CDR3 extends over 16 amino acids. Trimming removed 5 bases from V and 9 bases from J; junction bases left unmatched: 8. Germline V CDR1 and CDR2: SGHAT, FQNNGV. CDR3 protein: CASSTIPGLAGGEQFF. CDR3 nucleotides: TGTGCCAGCAGCACCATCCCGGGACTAGCGGGAGGTGAGCAGTTCTTC.

The rearrangement joins TRBV20-1 to TRBJ2-7; TRBD2 might be the D (5 bases). The CDR3 has 13 amino acids. Germline V CDR1 and CDR2: DFQATT, SNEGSKA (reference sequence). The ends were cut back, 4 bases at V and 6 bases at J, with 16 bases in the middle. The CDR3 is CSANQLIGSEQYF. CDR3 nucleotides: TGCAGTGCTAACCAACTAATAGGGAGCGAGCAGTACTTC.

The table lists this clonotype with a few counts. The chain recombines TRBV6-2 or TRBV6-3 with TRBJ1-5, with D possibly matching TRBD1 (6 bases). The CDR3 has 13 amino acids. Per the germline V gene, CDR1 is MNHEY and CDR2 is SVGEGT. The ends were cut back, 11 bases at V and 5 bases at J, with 16 bases in the middle. For the CDR3, the DNA is TGTGCCCACAGCATCACAGGGCATCAGCCCCAGCATTTT. As protein: CAHSITGHQPQHF.

This clonotype was detected a few times. The chain employs TRBV5-5 and TRBJ2-7; no definite D call. Germline assignment: CDR1 SGHKS and CDR2 YYEKEE (reference sequence). V was cut by 1 base and J by 2 bases, with 10 bases left in between. CDR3 length: 14 amino acids. CDR3 sequence (DNA): TGTGCCAGCAGCTTGAGCCTCCAAGCCTACGAGCAGTACTTC. Translation: CASSLSLQAYEQYF.

This clonotype was recorded a few times. The chain has TRBV20-1 and TRBJ2-1; 16 bases align to TRBD2. The CDR3 runs to 19 residues. With V trimmed by 5 bases and J by 5 bases, 15 bases remained unmatched. From germline, CDR1 is DFQATT and CDR2 SNEGSKA (reference sequence). CDR3 bases: TGCAGTGCTCATACCGGGACTAGCGGGAGGGGGGTTGTACACAATGAGCAGTTCTTC. It encodes CSAHTGTSGRGVVHNEQFF.